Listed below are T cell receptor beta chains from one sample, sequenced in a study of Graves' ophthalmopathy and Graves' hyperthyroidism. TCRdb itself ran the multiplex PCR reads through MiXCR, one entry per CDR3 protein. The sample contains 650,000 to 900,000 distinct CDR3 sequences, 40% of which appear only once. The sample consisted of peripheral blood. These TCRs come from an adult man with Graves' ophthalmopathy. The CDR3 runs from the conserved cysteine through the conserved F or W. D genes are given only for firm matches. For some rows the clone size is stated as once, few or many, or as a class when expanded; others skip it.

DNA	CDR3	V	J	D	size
TGTGCCAGCGTATATAGCGCGAACACCGGGGAGCTGTTTTTT	CASVYSANTGELFF	TRBV25-1	TRBJ2-2	.	.
TGTGCCAGCAGCCCCAGGGGATTCTATGGCTACACCTTC	CASSPRGFYGYTF	TRBV7-9	TRBJ1-2	.	many
TGTGCCAGCAGCGTAGCGGCGGAATACGAGCAGTACTTC	CASSVAAEYEQYF	TRBV9	TRBJ2-7	.	few
TGTGCCAGCAGCTTATCGCGCGAAGAGAACACTGAAGCTTTCTTT	CASSLSREENTEAFF	TRBV7-2	TRBJ1-1	.	.
TGCAGCGTCGCTCCAGGGGAAGCAGCTTTCTTT	CSVAPGEAAFF	TRBV29-1	TRBJ1-1	.	many
TGTGCCAGCAGCGTCGTAGCGGGGGGCGTAGAGCAGTACTTC	CASSVVAGGVEQYF	TRBV7-9	TRBJ2-7	TRBD2	.
TGTGCCAGCAGCACTGGTACTCAAACTAACTATGGCTACACCTTC	CASSTGTQTNYGYTF	TRBV11-2	TRBJ1-2	.	.
TGTGCCAGCAGCTGTAACACAGGGAGGGCAACTAATGAAAAACTGTTTTTT	CASSCNTGRATNEKLFF	TRBV7-3	TRBJ1-4	.	many
TGTGCCATCAGGGCCGGGACAGGGACCTACGAGCAGTACTTC	CAIRAGTGTYEQYF	TRBV10-3	TRBJ2-7	TRBD1	many
TGCAGTGCCAAGACAGGCGAAGTTGAAGCTTTCTTT	CSAKTGEVEAFF	TRBV20-1	TRBJ1-1	.	few
TGTGCCAGCAGCCACGGACGAGGGGATTCACCCCTCCACTTT	CASSHGRGDSPLHF	TRBV7-2	TRBJ1-6	.	once
TGTGCCAGCAGCTCCGGGTATGAGACCCAGTACTTC	CASSSGYETQYF	TRBV11-2	TRBJ2-5	.	.
TGTGCCAGCAGTTCCAGGACTGGGCACACCGGGGAGCTGTTTTTT	CASSSRTGHTGELFF	TRBV12-3/TRBV12-4	TRBJ2-2	.	.
TGTGCCAGCAGCTTACAACTAGCGGGGGGCCAAGAGACCCAGTACTTC	CASSLQLAGGQETQYF	TRBV7-9	TRBJ2-5	TRBD2	few
TGCAGTGCTAGAGGGGGGAGTGAAAAACTGTTTTTT	CSARGGSEKLFF	TRBV20-1	TRBJ1-4	.	once